The next 28 T cell receptor beta chains were all read from a single sample in a study of beta chain features in type 1 diabetes (dated by TCRdb to about 2018). Overall results and qualifications from the work: In all four CD4+ subsets, TCRB CDR3 length was moderately but significantly shorter in type 1 diabetes patients.

Libraries were made using the immunoSEQ multiplex PCR assay. All of the isolated RNA was reverse transcribed with the High Capacity cDNA Reverse Transcription Kit, so expressed TCRB transcripts were sequenced. TCRdb obtained this table from immuneACCESS and retained in-frame rearrangements with V and J assigned. These tables miss some clones; where compared with another copy, unresolved V genes account for less than half of the shortfall, and the remainder is unexplained. For this sample the table gives over 40,000 clones, of which approximately 68% were detected only once. Together, the top ten hold 2% to 2.5% of the sample. These receptors have no identified antigens. Sequenced: Tregs from blood. The cell subset or site label of this sample denotes: regulatory CD4+ T cells. These receptors were obtained from a woman aged 18-29 years with type 1 diabetes.

The genes are TRBV28 and TRBJ1-2; D may be TRBD1 (6 bases). Trimming took 6 bases from V and 8 from J, leaving 16 bases between them. Germline V lookup: CDR1 MDHEN, CDR2 SYDVKM. The CDR3 loop spans 13 amino acids. DNA of the CDR3: TGTGCCAGCAGCAACATCCAGGGGAGAGGCTACACCTTC. As protein: CASSNIQGRGYTF.

This rearrangement joins TRBV10-2 to TRBJ2-1; 12 bases agree with TRBD2. There are 16 residues in the CDR3. The trim removed 3 bases at V and 9 bases at J, leaving 9 bases unmatched. Germline values: CDR1 WSHSY, CDR2 SAAADI. The DNA for the CDR3 is TGCGCCAGCAGTGACCCTCCTAGCGGGGGGGCCGGTGAGCAGTTCTTC. This codes for CASSDPPSGGAGEQFF.

The CDR3, as DNA: TGTGCCATCAGGACCGGGACAGGGGAAACTGAAGCTTTCTTT. Translating it yields CAIRTGTGETEAFF. The chain links TRBV10-3 to TRBJ1-1; 10 bases are a match to TRBD1. The germline V gene has CDR1 ENHRY and CDR2 SYGVKD. The V gene end was trimmed by 6 bases and the J gene end by 5 bases; junction bases not matched to a gene: 6. CDR3 length: 14 amino acids.

The chain employs TRBV4-3 and TRBJ1-3; D not resolved. CDR3 size: 15 residues. Trimming left V 0 bases short and J 0 bases short, with 6 bases between. Germline-derived CDR1 and CDR2 are LGHNA and YSLEER. CDR3 nucleotides: TGCGCCAGCAGCCAAGATCCACTCTCTGGAAACACCATATATTTT. This encodes CASSQDPLSGNTIYF.

This sequence joins TRBV6-5 and TRBJ2-7; 11 bases map to TRBD1. Per germline, CDR1 MNHEY and CDR2 SVGAGI. CDR3 length equals 13 residues. With V trimmed by 8 bases and J by 4 bases, 4 bases remained unmatched. The CDR3 DNA is TGTGCCAGCCGGGGGGACAGGGGGTACGAGCAGTACTTC. Its translation: CASRGDRGYEQYF.

CDR3 bases: TGCGCCAGCAGCTTGGTCAAGAGCTCTGGGGCCAACGTCCTGACTTTC. It codes for CASSLVKSSGANVLTF. The chain combines TRBV5-1 with TRBJ2-6; D unclear. The CDR3 spans 16 residues. The germline V and J ends were trimmed by 0 bases and 0 bases, with 7 bases remaining between them. Germline V gives CDR1 SGHRS, CDR2 YFSETQ. Full variable domain (rest looked up from reference TRBV5-1 and TRBJ2-6): KAGVTQTPRYLIKTRGQQVTLSCSPISGHRSVSWYQQTPGQGLQFLFEYFSETQRNKGNFPGRFSGRQFSNSRSEMNVSTLELGDSALYLCASSLVKSSGANVLTFGAGSRLTVL.

This clone is labeled as medium-sized (0.01 to 0.1%). This chain uses TRBV7-9 with TRBJ1-2; 7 bases fit TRBD1. After removal of 1 base from V and 3 bases from J, the junction contained 2 bases not matched to a gene. From germline, CDR1 is SEHNR and CDR2 FQNEAQ (reference sequence). CDR3 size: 14 residues. In nucleotides, the CDR3 is TGTGCCAGCAGCTTAGGAACAGGGGACTATGGCTACACCTTC. This gives the protein CASSLGTGDYGYTF.

This clone was counted between two and nine times. This rearrangement joins TRBV7-2 to TRBJ2-3; D is perhaps TRBD2 (6 bases). V was clipped by 3 bases and J by 2 bases, with 12 bases between them. The germline V gene encodes CDR1 SGHTA and CDR2 FQGNSA. The CDR3 has 15 residues. CDR3: CASSFLGSNTDTQYF. Here the CDR3 DNA reads TGTGCCAGCAGCTTTCTCGGGAGCAACACAGATACGCAGTATTTT.

The V gene is TRBV6-5, the J gene TRBJ2-3; D gene uncertain. The V end lost 2 bases, the J end lost 4 bases, and 10 bases lay between the germline ends. Germline CDR1 and CDR2: MNHEY and SVGAGI. CDR3 length equals 14 residues. The CDR3 coding sequence is TGTGCCAGCAGTTACCCCGGTGGTCCAGATACGCAGTATTTT. Its protein product is CASSYPGGPDTQYF.

V and J are TRBV7-3 and TRBJ1-1; D ambiguous. Germline assignment: CDR1 SGHTA and CDR2 FQGTGA. V shed 3 bases and J shed 3 bases, with 8 bases lying between them. The CDR3 totals 13 residues. CDR3 nucleotide sequence: TGTGCCAGCAGCTTTGCTACGGACACTGAAGCTTTCTTT. Amino acid sequence: CASSFATDTEAFF.

This clone came up a few times. This chain connects TRBV7-2 to TRBJ2-3, with 13 bases identical to TRBD2. J lost 8 bases, V lost 5 bases, and 7 bases had no gene match. CDR1 is SGHTA and CDR2 is FQGNSA in the germline V gene. This CDR3 spans 15 amino acids. CDR3 nucleotides: TGTGCCAGCAGCCCGGCGGGACTAGCGGGACGTACGCAGTATTTT. Encoded protein: CASSPAGLAGRTQYF.

In its sample, this clone was seen a few times. V is TRBV6-6 and J is TRBJ2-5, with D tentatively TRBD2 (5 bases). The J call may be faulty, since TRBJ2-7 better matches the DNA end. Germline V lookup: CDR1 MNHNY, CDR2 SVGAGI (reference sequence). The CDR3 contains 13 residues. CDR3 in DNA: TGTGCCAGCAGGCACGGAGGTTCCCACGAGCAGTACTTC. Its protein is CASRHGGSHEQYF.

In its sample, this clone was seen a few times. The chain couples TRBV13 to TRBJ2-7; no definite D call. Between the trimmed V and J ends, which lost 1 base and 0 bases, there was a span of 7 bases. CDR1 and CDR2 from the germline V gene are PRHDT and FYEKMQ (reference sequence). CDR3 length equals 14 residues. For the CDR3, the DNA is TGTGCCAGCAGCTTAGTTTCCTTCTCCTACGAGCAGTACTTC. It is translated as CASSLVSFSYEQYF.

This clone is deemed medium-sized (0.01 to 0.1%). The chain has TRBV7-9 and TRBJ2-1; TRBD2 matches at 7 bases. Germline trimming cut 7 bases from V and 6 bases from J; bases unmatched to any gene: 9. The length of the CDR3 is 14 residues. CDR1 is SEHNR, CDR2 FQNEAQ, per germline (reference sequence). For the CDR3, the DNA is TGTGCCAGCATACACTTTGGGACTACCAATGAGCAGTTCTTC. As protein: CASIHFGTTNEQFF.

This chain joins TRBV7-2 and TRBJ2-3; maybe TRBD1 (6 bases). Germline CDR1 SGHTA, CDR2 FQGNSA. There are 16 residues in the CDR3. Trimming took 5 bases from V and 3 from J, leaving 18 bases between them. The chain's CDR3 is CASSTGQRGWTDTQYF. The DNA of the CDR3 is TGTGCCAGCAGCACCGGACAGAGGGGTTGGACAGATACGCAGTATTTT.

This sequence joins TRBV6-6 and TRBJ2-1; possible D gene TRBD2, 6 bases. V lost 5 bases, J lost 0 bases, and 8 bases lay in between. CDR1 and CDR2 from the germline V gene are MNHNY and SVGAGI (reference sequence). The CDR3 extends over 14 amino acids. CDR3 DNA: TGTGCCAGCAGTCGGACTAACTCCTACAATGAGCAGTTCTTC. Amino acid sequence: CASSRTNSYNEQFF.

Points on this clone: Other nucleotide sequences from this sample produce the same CDR3. The chain is built from TRBV7-2 and TRBJ2-7; D might be TRBD1 (5 bases). CDR1 is SGHTA, CDR2 FQGNSA, per germline. This CDR3 spans 13 amino acids. Trimming took 3 bases from V and 2 from J, leaving 8 bases between them. As DNA, the CDR3 is TGTGCCAGCAGCTTCGACAGCCCCTACGAGCAGTACTTC. This codes for CASSFDSPYEQYF.

The chain recombines TRBV18 with TRBJ2-1; maybe TRBD2 (6 bases). Between the trimmed V and J ends, which lost 6 bases and 0 bases, there was a span of 18 bases. From germline, CDR1 is KGHSH and CDR2 LQKENI. This CDR3 comprises 17 residues. This CDR3 is CASSQRAATSSYNEQFF. The CDR3 region has the DNA TGTGCCAGCTCCCAGCGGGCAGCTACAAGCTCCTACAATGAGCAGTTCTTC.

The V gene is TRBV2, the J gene TRBJ2-1; D is perhaps TRBD2 (6 bases). This CDR3 region has 11 residues. Germline lookup yields CDR1 SNHLY and CDR2 FYNNEI. V was clipped by 11 bases and J by 7 bases, with 12 bases between them. This chain's CDR3 is CAGLADNEQFF. CDR3 bases: TGTGCCGGGTTAGCGGATAATGAGCAGTTCTTC.

This clone was seen only once. The genes are TRBV5-1 and TRBJ2-7; 9 bases align to TRBD1. The CDR3 covers 15 residues. The germline gives CDR1 SGHRS, CDR2 YFSETQ. V dropped 3 bases and J dropped 3; count of bases not matched to a gene: 7. Here the CDR3 reads CASSSGTGPLYEQYF. DNA of the CDR3: TGCGCCAGCAGCTCAGGGACAGGGCCTCTCTACGAGCAGTACTTC.

The chain employs TRBV7-2 and TRBJ2-1; 10 bases match TRBD2. Trimming cost V 1 base and J 6 bases; bases outside gene matches: 3. CDR3 length: 15 residues. The germline CDR1 and CDR2 sequences are SGHTA and FQGNSA. CDR3 DNA: TGTGCCAGCAGCTTAGTCCCTAGCGGGAGCAATGAGCAGTTCTTC. Translating it yields CASSLVPSGSNEQFF.

The CDR3 loop is CASSLRQAWDTQYF. The CDR3, as DNA: TGTGCCAGCAGCCTAAGGCAGGCGTGGGATACGCAGTATTTT. The V call is TRBV7-9, the J call TRBJ2-3; D unclear. This CDR3 spans 14 amino acids. Germline CDR1 reads SEHNR; CDR2 reads FQNEAQ (reference sequence). The V end lost 5 bases, the J end lost 6 bases, and 15 bases lay between the germline ends.

The chain employs TRBV7-2 and TRBJ1-2, with 8 bases matching TRBD1. The junction had 9 bases not matched to a gene; V was cut back by 5 bases and J by 4 bases. The V gene's germline CDR1 is SGHTA and CDR2 FQGNSA. CDR3 length: 15 amino acids. The CDR3 nucleotides are TGTGCCAGCAGCGTTCGTTCCGGACAGGGCTATGGCTACACCTTC. Its translation: CASSVRSGQGYGYTF.

The chain carries TRBV6-1 and TRBJ2-1, with TRBD1 as a possible D gene (5 bases). Deletions cut 8 bases from V and 1 base from J, with 12 bases between. The CDR3 length is 14 residues. Germline values: CDR1 MNHNS, CDR2 SASEGT. CDR3 residues: CASGQRLSYNEQFF. Written as DNA, the CDR3 is TGTGCCAGCGGACAAAGACTTTCCTACAATGAGCAGTTCTTC.

V gene TRBV12-1 combines with J gene TRBJ2-6; TRBD2 reflects the table's D call only, with no check against the DNA. TRBV12-1 is recorded as a pseudogene. This CDR3 is built from 18 residues. The CDR3 sequence: CASSFVAGTHSGANVLTF. The CDR3 DNA reads as TGTGCCAGCAGCTTTGTGGCGGGGACCCACTCTGGGGCCAACGTCCTGACTTTC.

Written as DNA, the CDR3 is TGCGCCAGCAGCCAAGATACCCCCTTAGGGGGAAACACCGGGGAGCTGTTTTTT. Encoded protein: CASSQDTPLGGNTGELFF. The V and J genes are TRBV4-1 and TRBJ2-2, with D maybe TRBD1 (6 bases). Germline assignment: CDR1 MGHRA and CDR2 YSYEKL. V was trimmed by 0 bases and J by 2 bases, leaving 16 bases between them. CDR3 size: 18 residues.

V gene TRBV7-2 combines with J gene TRBJ2-1, with 7 positions matching TRBD2. CDR1 and CDR2 (germline): SGHTA, FQGNSA. CDR3 length: 16 amino acids. The ends lost 1 base at V and 3 bases at J; junction bases unmatched: 6. CDR3 nucleotides: TGTGCCAGCAGCTTAGTTCGTCTAGCGGTCTACAATGAGCAGTTCTTC. This gives the protein CASSLVRLAVYNEQFF.

The J gene is TRBJ2-7, the V gene TRBV9; TRBD1 matches at 9 bases. The CDR3 covers 15 residues. The germline V gene encodes CDR1 SGDLS and CDR2 YYNGEE. With 4 bases clipped from V and 2 bases from J, the junction kept 7 bases outside the gene matches. Here the CDR3 reads CASSPPGTGPYEQYF. CDR3 nucleotide sequence: TGTGCCAGCAGCCCCCCGGGGACAGGGCCCTACGAGCAGTACTTC.